This TCR beta chain was captured in a study of blood T cell repertoires in COVID-19. The length of the CDR3 is 14 residues. Produced via immunoSEQ multiplex PCR; TCRdb's table is partial and in-frame only. The sample carries 28,000 or so clones, approximately 85% recorded once. The V call is TRBV21-1, the J call TRBJ2-7; TRBD1, as called in the table, went unchecked against the DNA. TRBV21-1 is labeled a pseudogene. Sequencing used peripheral blood. This receptor was taken from a woman of 80 years or more with COVID-19, enrolled during active disease. The CDR3 DNA is TGTGCCAGCAGCGCCCGGGACAGGTTTCTCGAGCAGTACTTC. This translates into CASSARDRFLEQYF.